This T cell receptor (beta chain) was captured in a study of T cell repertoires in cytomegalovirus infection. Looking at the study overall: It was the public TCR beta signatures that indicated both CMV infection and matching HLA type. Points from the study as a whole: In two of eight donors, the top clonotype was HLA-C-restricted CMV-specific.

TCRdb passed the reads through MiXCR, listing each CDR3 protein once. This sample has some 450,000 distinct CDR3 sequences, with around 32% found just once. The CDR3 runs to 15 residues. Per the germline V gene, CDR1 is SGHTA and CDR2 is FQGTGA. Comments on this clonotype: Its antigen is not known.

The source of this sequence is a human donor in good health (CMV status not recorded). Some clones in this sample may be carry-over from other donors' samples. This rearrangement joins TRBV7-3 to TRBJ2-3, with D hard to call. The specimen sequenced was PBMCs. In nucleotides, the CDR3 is TGTTCCATCAGCTTAAGCTCCTTTAGCACAGATACGCAGTATTTT. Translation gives CSISLSSFSTDTQYF.